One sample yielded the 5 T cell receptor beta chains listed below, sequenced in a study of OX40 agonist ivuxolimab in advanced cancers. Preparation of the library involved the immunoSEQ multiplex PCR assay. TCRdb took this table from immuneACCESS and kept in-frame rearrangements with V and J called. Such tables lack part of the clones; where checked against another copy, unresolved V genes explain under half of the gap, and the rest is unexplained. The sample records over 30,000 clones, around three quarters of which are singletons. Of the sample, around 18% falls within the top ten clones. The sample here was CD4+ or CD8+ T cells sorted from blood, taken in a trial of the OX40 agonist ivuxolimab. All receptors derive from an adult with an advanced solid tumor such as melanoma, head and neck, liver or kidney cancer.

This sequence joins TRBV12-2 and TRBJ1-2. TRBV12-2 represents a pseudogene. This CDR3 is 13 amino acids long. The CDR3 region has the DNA TGTGCAAGTCGCTTAGGGACGCGGGACGGCTACACCTTC. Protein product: CASRLGTRDGYTF.

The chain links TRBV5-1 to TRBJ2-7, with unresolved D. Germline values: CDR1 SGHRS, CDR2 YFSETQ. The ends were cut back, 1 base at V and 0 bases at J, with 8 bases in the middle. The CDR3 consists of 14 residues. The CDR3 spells CASSLRTVSYEQYV. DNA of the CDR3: TGCGCCAGCAGCTTGCGGACGGTCTCCTACGAGCAGTACGTC.

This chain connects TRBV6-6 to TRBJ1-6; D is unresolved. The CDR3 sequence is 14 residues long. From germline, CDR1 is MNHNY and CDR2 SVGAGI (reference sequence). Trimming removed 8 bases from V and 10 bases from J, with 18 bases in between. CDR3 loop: CASAPTLERSPLHF. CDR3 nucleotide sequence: TGTGCCAGCGCCCCGACCCTTGAACGGTCACCCCTCCACTTT.

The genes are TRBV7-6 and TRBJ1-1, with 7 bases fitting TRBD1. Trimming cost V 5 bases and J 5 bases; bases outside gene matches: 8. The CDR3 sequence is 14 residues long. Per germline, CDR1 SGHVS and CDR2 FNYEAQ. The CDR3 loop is CASSDREARTEAFF. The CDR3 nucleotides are TGTGCCAGCAGCGACAGGGAGGCGAGGACTGAAGCTTTCTTT.

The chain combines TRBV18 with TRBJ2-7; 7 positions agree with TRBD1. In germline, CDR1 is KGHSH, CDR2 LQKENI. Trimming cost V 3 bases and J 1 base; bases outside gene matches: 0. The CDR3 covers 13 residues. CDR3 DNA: TGTGCCAGCTCACCGACAGGGTCCTACGAGCAGTACGTC. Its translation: CASSPTGSYEQYV.